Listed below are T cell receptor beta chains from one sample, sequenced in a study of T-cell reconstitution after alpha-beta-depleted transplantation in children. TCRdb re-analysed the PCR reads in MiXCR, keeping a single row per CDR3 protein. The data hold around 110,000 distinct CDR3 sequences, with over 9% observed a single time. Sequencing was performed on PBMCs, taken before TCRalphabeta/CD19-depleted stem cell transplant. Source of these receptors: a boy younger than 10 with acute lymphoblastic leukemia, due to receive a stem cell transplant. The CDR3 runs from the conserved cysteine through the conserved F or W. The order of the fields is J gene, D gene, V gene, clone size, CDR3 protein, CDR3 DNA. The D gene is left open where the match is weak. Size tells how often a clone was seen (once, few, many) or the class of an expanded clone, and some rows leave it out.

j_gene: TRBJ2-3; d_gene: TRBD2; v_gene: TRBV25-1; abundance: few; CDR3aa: CASTTGGRSDTQYF; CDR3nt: TGTGCCAGCACCACGGGGGGGCGCTCAGATACGCAGTATTTT
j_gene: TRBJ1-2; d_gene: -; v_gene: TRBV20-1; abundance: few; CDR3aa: CSAKGLGLAYGYTF; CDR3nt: TGCAGTGCCAAGGGGCTGGGTTTGGCCTATGGCTACACCTTC
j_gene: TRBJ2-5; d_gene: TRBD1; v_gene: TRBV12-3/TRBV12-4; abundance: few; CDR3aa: CASSLGTGLAETQYF; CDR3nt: TGTGCCAGCAGTTTAGGGACAGGGTTAGCAGAGACCCAGTACTTC
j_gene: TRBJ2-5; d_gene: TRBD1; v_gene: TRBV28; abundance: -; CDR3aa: CASSLRDSIGETQYF; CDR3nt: TGTGCCAGCAGTCTTCGGGACAGTATTGGAGAGACCCAGTACTTC
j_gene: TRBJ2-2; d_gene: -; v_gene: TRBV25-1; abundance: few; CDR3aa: CASSDSILATGELFF; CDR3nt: TGTGCCAGCAGTGATTCAATTTTGGCGACCGGGGAGCTGTTTTTT
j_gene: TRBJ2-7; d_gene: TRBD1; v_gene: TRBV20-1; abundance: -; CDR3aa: CSARDGTGAPYEQYF; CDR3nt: TGCAGTGCTAGAGATGGGACAGGGGCTCCCTACGAGCAGTACTTC
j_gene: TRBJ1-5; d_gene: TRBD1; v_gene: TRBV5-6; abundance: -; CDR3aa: CANPEPGQPYGQPQHF; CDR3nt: TGTGCCAATCCCGAACCGGGACAGCCGTATGGACAGCCCCAGCATTTT
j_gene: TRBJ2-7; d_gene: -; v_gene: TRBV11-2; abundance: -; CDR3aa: CASTISGSSGTTYEQYF; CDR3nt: TGTGCCAGCACCATCTCGGGGTCCAGCGGAACGACCTACGAGCAGTACTTC
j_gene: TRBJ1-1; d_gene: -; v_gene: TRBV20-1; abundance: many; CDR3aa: CSASKGKTEAFF; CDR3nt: TGCAGTGCTAGTAAGGGCAAAACTGAAGCTTTCTTT
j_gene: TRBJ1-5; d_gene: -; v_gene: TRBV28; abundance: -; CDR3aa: CASSRTVSNQPQHF; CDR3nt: TGTGCCAGCAGCCGGACAGTTAGCAATCAGCCCCAGCATTTT
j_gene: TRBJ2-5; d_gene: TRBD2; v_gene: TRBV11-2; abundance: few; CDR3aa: CASSPERAGAETQYF; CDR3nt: TGTGCCAGCAGCCCCGAGAGGGCGGGAGCAGAGACCCAGTACTTC
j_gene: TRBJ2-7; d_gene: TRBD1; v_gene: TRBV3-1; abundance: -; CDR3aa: CASSPPDRDHEQYF; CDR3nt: TGTGCCAGCAGCCCCCCGGACAGGGACCACGAGCAGTACTTC
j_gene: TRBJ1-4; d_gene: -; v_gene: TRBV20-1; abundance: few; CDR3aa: CSASGRPTNEKLFF; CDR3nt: TGCAGTGCTAGTGGTCGGCCAACTAATGAAAAACTGTTTTTT
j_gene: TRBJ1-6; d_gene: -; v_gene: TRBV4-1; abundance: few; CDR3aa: CASSQGPDRHLHF; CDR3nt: TGCGCCAGCAGCCAGGGCCCCGACCGGCACCTCCACTTT
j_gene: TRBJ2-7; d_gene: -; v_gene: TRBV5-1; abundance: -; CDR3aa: CASSSDPGPYEQYF; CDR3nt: TGCGCCAGCAGCTCCGATCCAGGCCCCTACGAGCAGTACTTC
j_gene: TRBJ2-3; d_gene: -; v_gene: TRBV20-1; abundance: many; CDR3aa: CSAQLDTDTQYF; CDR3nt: TGCAGTGCTCAACTAGACACAGATACGCAGTATTTT
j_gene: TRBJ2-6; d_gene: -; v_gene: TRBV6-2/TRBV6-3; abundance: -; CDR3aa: CASSYVDSGANVLTF; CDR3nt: TGTGCCAGCAGTTACGTAGACTCTGGGGCCAACGTCCTGACTTTC
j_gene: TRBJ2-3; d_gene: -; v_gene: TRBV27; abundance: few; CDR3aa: CASSPSRLTSTDTQYF; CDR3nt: TGTGCCAGCAGTCCATCCCGACTCACTAGCACAGATACGCAGTATTTT
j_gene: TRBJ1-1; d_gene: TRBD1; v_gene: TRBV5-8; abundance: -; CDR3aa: CASSLIGTGAEAFF; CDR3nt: TGTGCCAGCAGCTTGATTGGAACAGGGGCTGAAGCTTTCTTT
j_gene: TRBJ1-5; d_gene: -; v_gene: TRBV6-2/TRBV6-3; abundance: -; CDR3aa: CASKQQGKIQPQHF; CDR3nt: TGTGCCAGCAAACAACAGGGTAAGATTCAGCCCCAGCATTTT
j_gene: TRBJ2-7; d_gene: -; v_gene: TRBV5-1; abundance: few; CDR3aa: CASSREGRTTYEQYF; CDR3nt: TGCGCCAGCAGCCGCGAAGGTCGGACAACCTACGAGCAGTACTTC
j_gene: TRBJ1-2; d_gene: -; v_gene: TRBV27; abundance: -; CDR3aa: CASRSLTNYGYTF; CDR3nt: TGTGCCAGCAGAAGCCTCACTAACTATGGCTACACCTTC
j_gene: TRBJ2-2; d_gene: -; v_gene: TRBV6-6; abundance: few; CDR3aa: CASSYGATGELFF; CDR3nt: TGTGCCAGCAGTTACGGAGCAACCGGGGAGCTGTTTTTT
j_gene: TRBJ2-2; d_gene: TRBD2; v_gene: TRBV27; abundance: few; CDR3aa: CASSSLPLGLAGNVGELFF; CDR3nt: TGTGCCAGCAGTTCTTTGCCCCTAGGACTAGCGGGAAACGTCGGGGAGCTGTTTTTT
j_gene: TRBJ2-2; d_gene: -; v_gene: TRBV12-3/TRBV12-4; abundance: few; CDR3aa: CASSLAGGIGELFF; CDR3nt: TGTGCCAGCAGTTTAGCAGGGGGGATCGGGGAGCTGTTTTTT
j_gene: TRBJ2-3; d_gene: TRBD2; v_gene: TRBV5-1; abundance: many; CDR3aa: CASSSRLAGATDTQYF; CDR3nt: TGCGCCAGCAGTTCAAGACTAGCGGGAGCCACAGATACGCAGTATTTT
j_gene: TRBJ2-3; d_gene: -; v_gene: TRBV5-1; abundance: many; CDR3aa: CASSLRGIGTDTQYF; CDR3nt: TGCGCCAGCAGCTTGAGAGGGATAGGGACAGATACGCAGTATTTT
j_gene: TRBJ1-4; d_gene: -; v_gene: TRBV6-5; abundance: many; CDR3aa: CASSFGGVEKLFF; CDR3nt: TGTGCCAGCAGTTTTGGAGGGGTTGAAAAACTGTTTTTT
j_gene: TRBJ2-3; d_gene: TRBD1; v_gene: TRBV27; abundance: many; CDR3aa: CASRRDRDTDTQYF; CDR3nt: TGTGCCAGCAGACGGGACAGGGATACAGATACGCAGTATTTT
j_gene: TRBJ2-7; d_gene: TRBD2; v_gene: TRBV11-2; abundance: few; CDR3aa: CASSSGGAGPMGEQYF; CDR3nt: TGTGCCAGCAGCTCGGGGGGGGCAGGCCCTATGGGCGAGCAGTACTTC
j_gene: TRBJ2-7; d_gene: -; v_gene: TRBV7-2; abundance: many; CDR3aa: CASSLVGGNRAFF; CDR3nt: TGTGCCAGCAGCTTAGTGGGGGGCAACCGAGCGTTCTTC
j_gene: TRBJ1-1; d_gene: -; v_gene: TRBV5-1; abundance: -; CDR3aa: CASSLRDSNTEAFF; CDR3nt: TGCGCCAGCAGCTTAAGGGACTCGAACACTGAAGCTTTCTTT
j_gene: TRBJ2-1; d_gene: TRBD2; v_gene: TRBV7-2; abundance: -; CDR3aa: CASSLELAGANEQFF; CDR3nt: TGTGCCAGCAGCTTAGAGCTAGCGGGAGCCAATGAGCAGTTCTTC
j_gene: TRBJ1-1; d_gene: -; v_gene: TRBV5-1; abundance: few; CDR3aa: CASSSWGDTEAFF; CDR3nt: TGCGCCAGCAGCTCGTGGGGCGACACTGAAGCTTTCTTT
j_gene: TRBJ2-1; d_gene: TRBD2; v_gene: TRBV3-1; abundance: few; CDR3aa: CASNRLADNEQFF; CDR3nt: TGTGCCAGCAACAGACTAGCGGACAATGAGCAGTTCTTC
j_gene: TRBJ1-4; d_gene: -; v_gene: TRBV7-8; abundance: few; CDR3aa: CATTGGSGRLFF; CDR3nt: TGTGCCACCACCGGGGGCTCAGGGAGACTGTTTTTT
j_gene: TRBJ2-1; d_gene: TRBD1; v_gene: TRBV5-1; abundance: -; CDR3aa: CASSWDRGGEQFF; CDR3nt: TGCGCCAGCAGCTGGGACAGGGGGGGTGAGCAGTTCTTC
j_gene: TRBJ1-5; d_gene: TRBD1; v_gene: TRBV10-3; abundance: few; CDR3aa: CAISEGQGGNQPQHF; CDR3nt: TGTGCCATCAGTGAAGGACAGGGTGGGAATCAGCCCCAGCATTTT
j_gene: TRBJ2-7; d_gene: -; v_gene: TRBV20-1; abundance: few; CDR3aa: CSARDYQGSAIGDSYEQYF; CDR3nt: TGCAGTGCTAGAGATTATCAGGGGTCCGCAATTGGAGACTCCTACGAGCAGTACTTC
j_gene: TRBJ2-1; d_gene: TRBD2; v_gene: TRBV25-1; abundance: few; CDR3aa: CASSEPLNSGTSGSLGSYNEQFF; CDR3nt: TGTGCCAGCAGTGAACCCCTGAATTCCGGGACTAGCGGGAGTTTGGGCTCCTACAATGAGCAGTTCTTC
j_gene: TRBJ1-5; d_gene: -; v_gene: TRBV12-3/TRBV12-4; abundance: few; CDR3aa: CASSLVVLGDGIGNQPQHF; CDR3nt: TGTGCCAGCAGTTTAGTCGTGCTTGGGGACGGCATCGGCAATCAGCCCCAGCATTTT
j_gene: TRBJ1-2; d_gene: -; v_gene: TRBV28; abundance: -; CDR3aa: CASSLGGAGHRYTF; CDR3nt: TGTGCCAGCAGTTTAGGGGGTGCGGGGCATCGCTACACCTTC